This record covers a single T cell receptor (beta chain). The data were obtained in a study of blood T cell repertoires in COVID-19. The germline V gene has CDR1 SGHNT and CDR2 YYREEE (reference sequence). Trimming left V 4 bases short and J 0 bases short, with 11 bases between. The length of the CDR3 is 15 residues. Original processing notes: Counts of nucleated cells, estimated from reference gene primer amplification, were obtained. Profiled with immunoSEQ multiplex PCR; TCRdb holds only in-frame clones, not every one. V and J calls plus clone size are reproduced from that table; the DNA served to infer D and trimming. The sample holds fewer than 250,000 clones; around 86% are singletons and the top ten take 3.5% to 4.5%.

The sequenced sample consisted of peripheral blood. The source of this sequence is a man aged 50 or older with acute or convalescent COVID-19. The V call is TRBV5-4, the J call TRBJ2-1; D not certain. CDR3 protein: CASSPGYLSYNEQFF. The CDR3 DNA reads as TGTGCCAGCAGCCCGGGTTACCTCTCCTACAATGAGCAGTTCTTC.